The source of this TCR beta chain is a study of naive and memory T cell subsets. Study results and caveats: In naive cells, over 95% of TCR sequences were seen only once.

This CDR3 comprises 11 residues. Trimming cost V 0 bases and J 6 bases, with 3 bases left between them. The germline CDR1 and CDR2 sequences are DFQATT and SNEGSKA (reference sequence). This clonotype has just a few counts. As yet, its antigen is unknown. Sorting gates: effector memory CD45RA-CD27-, EMRA CD45RA+CD27-. Two oligonucleotides, mixed equimolar, formed the beta constant-region primer covering TRBC1 and TRBC2. Nested alpha and beta constant-region primers with the SP2 primer drove four PCR rounds on ligated cDNA. TCRdb re-called the UMI-ligation and nested PCR reads through MiXCR, storing one row per CDR3 protein. Counted here are 5,000 to 6,500 distinct CDR3 sequences, approximately 6.8% occurring once; the ten biggest clones make up roughly 40%.

This rearrangement joins TRBV20-1 to TRBJ1-5; D gene unclear. The sample comprised effector memory CD8+ T cells from blood. Subset given: effector memory, CD45RA- CD27-. The source of this sequence is a human donor in good health. The CDR3 nucleotides are TGCAGTGCTAGAGATAGTCAGCCCCAGCATTTT. Its translation is CSARDSQPQHF.